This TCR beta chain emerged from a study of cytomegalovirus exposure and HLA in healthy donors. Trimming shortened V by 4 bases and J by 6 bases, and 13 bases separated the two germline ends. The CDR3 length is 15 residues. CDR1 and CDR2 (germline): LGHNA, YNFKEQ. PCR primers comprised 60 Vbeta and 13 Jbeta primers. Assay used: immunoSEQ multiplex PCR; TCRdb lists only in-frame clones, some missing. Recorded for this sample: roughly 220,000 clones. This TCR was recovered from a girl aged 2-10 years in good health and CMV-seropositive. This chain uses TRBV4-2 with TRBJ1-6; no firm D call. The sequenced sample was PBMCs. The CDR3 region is CASSREWDPNSPLHF. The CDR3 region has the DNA TGTGCCAGCAGCCGGGAGTGGGATCCTAATTCACCCCTCCACTTT.